Presented here are 8 T cell receptor beta chains from one specimen sequenced in a study of OX40 agonist ivuxolimab in advanced cancers. This table comes from immunoSEQ multiplex PCR, and its TCRdb copy is limited to in-frame clones, with some not included. The data contain about 90,000 clones, 90% of them seen just once; the ten biggest clones take up about 7.2%. Source: CD4+ or CD8+ T cells sorted from blood, taken in a trial of the OX40 agonist ivuxolimab. These receptors were collected from an adult with an advanced solid tumor such as melanoma, head and neck, liver or kidney cancer.

The chain joins TRBV4-1 to TRBJ2-7; no definite D call. Per germline, CDR1 MGHRA and CDR2 YSYEKL. The CDR3 is made up of 16 amino acids. With 0 bases removed from V and 0 bases from J, the gap between germline ends came to 12 bases. The CDR3 DNA reads TGCGCCAGCAGCCAAGAGGGCGTCAGACTCTCCTACGAGCAGTACTTC. Translated, it gives CASSQEGVRLSYEQYF.

V gene TRBV6-7 combines with J gene TRBJ1-2; D possibly corresponds to TRBD1 (6 bases). TRBV6-7 is marked as an open reading frame, function uncertain. V was clipped by 8 bases and J by 4 bases, with 14 bases between them. CDR3 size: 13 residues. CDR3 sequence (DNA): TGTGCCAGCTTACAACAGGGAGGCTATGGCTACACCTTC. Amino acid sequence: CASLQQGGYGYTF.

This clone turned up a few times. The CDR3, as DNA: TGTGCCAGCAGGCGAGGGACAGGGGCTAATGAAAAACTGTTTTTT. Encoded protein: CASRRGTGANEKLFF. The chain is built from TRBV9 and TRBJ1-4, with 10 bases identical to TRBD1. Trimming took 5 bases from V and 3 from J; bases not matched to a gene: 4. This CDR3 contains 15 residues. Germline-derived CDR1 and CDR2 are SGDLS and YYNGEE.

This chain joins TRBV12-5 and TRBJ2-1; TRBD1 aligns across 7 bases. Looked up from germline, CDR1 is LGHNT and CDR2 is FRNRAP. The CDR3 extends over 15 amino acids. The V and J ends lost 5 bases and 10 bases, in that order; junction bases with no gene match: 14. CDR3 in amino acids: CASGLGQVGRREQFF. Written as DNA, the CDR3 is TGTGCTAGTGGTCTAGGACAGGTAGGGCGCAGGGAGCAGTTCTTC. The whole variable domain, remainder taken from reference TRBV12-5 and TRBJ2-1, is DARVTQTPRHKVTEMGQEVTMRCQPILGHNTVFWYRQTMMQGLELLAYFRNRAPLDDSGMPKDRFSAEMPDATLATLKIQPSEPRDSAVYFCASGLGQVGRREQFFGPGTRLTVL.

The chain uses TRBV7-3 and TRBJ2-7, with TRBD1 matching 10 bases. Per germline, CDR1 SGHTA and CDR2 FQGTGA. This CDR3 has 14 amino acids. The V gene end was trimmed by 2 bases and the J gene end by 2 bases; junction bases not matched to a gene: 0. CDR3 sequence (DNA): TGTGCCAGCAGCTTAGGGACAGGGGCCTACGAGCAGTACTTC. Its protein product is CASSLGTGAYEQYF.

V usage is TRBV7-9 and J usage is TRBJ1-1; 7 bases map to TRBD1. Germline-derived CDR1 and CDR2 are SEHNR and FQNEAQ (reference sequence). The J segment lost 1 base and the V segment lost 5 bases, leaving 7 bases of the junction unmatched. There are 15 residues in the CDR3. DNA of the CDR3: TGTGCCAGCAGCGCCACAGGGGCCCCGAACACTGAAGCTTTCTTT. It codes for CASSATGAPNTEAFF.

The chain links TRBV6-5 to TRBJ2-7; TRBD2 agrees at 12 bases. Germline V gene lookup returns CDR1 MNHEY and CDR2 SVGAGI. The length of the CDR3 is 15 residues. V was clipped by 6 bases and J by 1 base; unmatched bases: 4. DNA for the CDR3: TGTGCCAGCAGGGGGCTAGCGGGAGGGTCCTACGAGCAGTACTTC. Its protein is CASRGLAGGSYEQYF.

This clone appeared many times. This rearrangement joins TRBV30 to TRBJ1-1; 10 bases agree with TRBD1. Germline V lookup: CDR1 GTSNPN, CDR2 SVGIG (reference sequence). With V trimmed by 7 bases and J by 2 bases, 7 bases remained unmatched. The CDR3 totals 14 residues. Here the CDR3 reads CASRTGGPNTEAFF. CDR3 in DNA: TGTGCCTCTAGGACAGGGGGACCCAACACTGAAGCTTTCTTT.